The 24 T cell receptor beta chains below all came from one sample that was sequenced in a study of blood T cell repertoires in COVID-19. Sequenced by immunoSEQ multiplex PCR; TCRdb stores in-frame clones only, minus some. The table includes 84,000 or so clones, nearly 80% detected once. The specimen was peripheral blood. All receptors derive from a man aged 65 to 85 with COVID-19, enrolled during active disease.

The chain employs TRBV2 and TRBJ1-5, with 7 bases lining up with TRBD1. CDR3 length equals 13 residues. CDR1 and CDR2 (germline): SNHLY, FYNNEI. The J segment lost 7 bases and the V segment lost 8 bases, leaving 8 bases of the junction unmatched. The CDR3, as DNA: TGTGCCAGCTCTAGGGGGCTCGGGCAGCCCCAGCATTTT. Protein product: CASSRGLGQPQHF.

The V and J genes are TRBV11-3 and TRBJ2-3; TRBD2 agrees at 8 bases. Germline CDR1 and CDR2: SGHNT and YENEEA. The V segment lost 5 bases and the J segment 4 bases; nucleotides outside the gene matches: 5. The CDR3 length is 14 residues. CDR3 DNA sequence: TGTGCCAGCAGCGGGAGCGGGGGCTCAGATACGCAGTATTTT. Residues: CASSGSGGSDTQYF.

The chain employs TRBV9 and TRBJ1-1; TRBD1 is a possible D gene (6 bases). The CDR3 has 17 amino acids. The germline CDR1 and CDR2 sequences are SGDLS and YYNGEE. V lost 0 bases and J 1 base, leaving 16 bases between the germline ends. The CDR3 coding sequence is TGTGCCAGCAGCGTAGAACCCCACAGGGAATCGAACACTGAAGCTTTCTTT. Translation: CASSVEPHRESNTEAFF.

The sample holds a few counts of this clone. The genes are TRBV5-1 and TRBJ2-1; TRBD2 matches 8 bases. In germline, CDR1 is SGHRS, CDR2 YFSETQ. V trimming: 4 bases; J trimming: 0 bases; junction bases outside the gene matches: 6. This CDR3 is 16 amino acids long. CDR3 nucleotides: TGCGCCAGCAGCCTAACGGGGACTAGCTCCTACAATGAGCAGTTCTTC. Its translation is CASSLTGTSSYNEQFF.

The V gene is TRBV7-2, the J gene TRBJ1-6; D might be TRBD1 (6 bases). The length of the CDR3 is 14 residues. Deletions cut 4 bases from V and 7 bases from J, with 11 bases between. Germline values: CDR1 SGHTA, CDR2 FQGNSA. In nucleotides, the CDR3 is TGTGCCAGCAGCTCCAGGGGTCGGAATTCACCCCTCCACTTT. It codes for CASSSRGRNSPLHF.

The CDR3, as DNA: TGTGCCAGTAACCCGAGGATCGGGACTGGCACTGAAGCTTTCTTT. Amino acids: CASNPRIGTGTEAFF. The rearrangement joins TRBV19 to TRBJ1-1, with D possibly matching TRBD1 (5 bases). The CDR3 sequence is 15 residues long. The V end was cut by 7 bases, the J end by 4 bases, with 19 bases between. Germline lookup yields CDR1 LNHDA and CDR2 SQIVND (reference sequence). The complete variable domain, with remaining parts taken from reference TRBV19 and TRBJ1-1, reads DGGITQSPKYLFRKEGQNVTLSCEQNLNHDAMYWYRQDPGQGLRLIYYSQIVNDFQKGDIAEGYSVSREKKESFPLTVTSAQKNPTAFYLCASNPRIGTGTEAFFGQGTRLTVV.

In DNA form, the CDR3 reads TGTGCCAGCAGTTACGAGGGGACTCAAGAGACCCAGTACTTC. This sequence encodes CASSYEGTQETQYF. This chain links TRBV6-5 with TRBJ2-5; perhaps TRBD2 as D (6 bases). This CDR3 spans 14 amino acids. The germline V and J ends were trimmed by 2 bases and 2 bases, with 9 bases remaining between them. Germline V gene data show CDR1 as MNHEY and CDR2 as SVGAGI.

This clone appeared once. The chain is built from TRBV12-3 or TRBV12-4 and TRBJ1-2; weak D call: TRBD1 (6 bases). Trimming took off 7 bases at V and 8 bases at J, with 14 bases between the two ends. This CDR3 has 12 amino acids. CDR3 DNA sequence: TGTGCCAGCAAAGTCCAGGGGCTCGGCTACACCTTC. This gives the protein CASKVQGLGYTF.

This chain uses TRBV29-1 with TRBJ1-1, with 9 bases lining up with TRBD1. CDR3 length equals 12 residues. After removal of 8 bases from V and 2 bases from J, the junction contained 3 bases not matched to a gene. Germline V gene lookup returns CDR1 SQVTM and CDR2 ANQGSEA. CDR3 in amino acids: CSSGQGNTEAFF. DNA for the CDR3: TGCAGCTCGGGACAGGGAAACACTGAAGCTTTCTTT.

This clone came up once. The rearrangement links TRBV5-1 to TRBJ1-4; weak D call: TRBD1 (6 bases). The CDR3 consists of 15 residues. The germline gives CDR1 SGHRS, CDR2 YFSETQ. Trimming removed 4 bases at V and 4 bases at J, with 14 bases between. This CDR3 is CASSVTGHGNEKLFF. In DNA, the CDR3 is TGCGCCAGCAGCGTTACGGGACACGGTAATGAAAAACTGTTTTTT. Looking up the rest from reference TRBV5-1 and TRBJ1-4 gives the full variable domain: KAGVTQTPRYLIKTRGQQVTLSCSPISGHRSVSWYQQTPGQGLQFLFEYFSETQRNKGNFPGRFSGRQFSNSRSEMNVSTLELGDSALYLCASSVTGHGNEKLFFGSGTQLSVL.

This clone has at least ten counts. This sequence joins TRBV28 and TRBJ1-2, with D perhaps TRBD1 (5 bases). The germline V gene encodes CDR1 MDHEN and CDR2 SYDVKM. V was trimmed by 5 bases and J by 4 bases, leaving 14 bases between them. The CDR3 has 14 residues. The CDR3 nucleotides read TGTGCCAGCAGTGACAGAGGCGTTTTCTATGGCTACACCTTC. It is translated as CASSDRGVFYGYTF.

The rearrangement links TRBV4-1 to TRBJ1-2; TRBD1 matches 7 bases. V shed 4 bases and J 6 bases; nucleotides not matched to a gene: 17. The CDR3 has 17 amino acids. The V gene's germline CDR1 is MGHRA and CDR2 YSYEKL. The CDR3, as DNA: TGCGCCAGCAGCCTTTTCATCCGGGACAGCAGCTCCGATGGCTACACCTTC. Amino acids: CASSLFIRDSSSDGYTF.

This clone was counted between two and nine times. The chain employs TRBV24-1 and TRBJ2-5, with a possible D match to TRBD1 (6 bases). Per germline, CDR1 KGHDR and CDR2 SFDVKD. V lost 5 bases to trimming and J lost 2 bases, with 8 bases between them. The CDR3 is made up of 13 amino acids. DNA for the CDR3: TGTGCCACCAGTGTTCAGGGGCAAGAGACCCAGTACTTC. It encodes CATSVQGQETQYF.

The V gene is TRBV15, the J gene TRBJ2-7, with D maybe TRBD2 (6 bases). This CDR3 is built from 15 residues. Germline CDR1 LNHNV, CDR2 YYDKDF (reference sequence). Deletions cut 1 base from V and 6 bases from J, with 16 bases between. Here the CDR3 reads CATSRATSLGGEQYF. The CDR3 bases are TGTGCCACCAGCAGAGCGACTAGTTTAGGCGGCGAGCAGTACTTC.

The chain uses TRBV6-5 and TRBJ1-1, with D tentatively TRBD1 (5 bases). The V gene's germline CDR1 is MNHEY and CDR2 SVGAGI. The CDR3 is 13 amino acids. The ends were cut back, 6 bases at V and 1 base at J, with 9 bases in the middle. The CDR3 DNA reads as TGTGCCAGCAGAGGCGGGGGGAACACTGAAGCTTTCTTT. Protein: CASRGGGNTEAFF.

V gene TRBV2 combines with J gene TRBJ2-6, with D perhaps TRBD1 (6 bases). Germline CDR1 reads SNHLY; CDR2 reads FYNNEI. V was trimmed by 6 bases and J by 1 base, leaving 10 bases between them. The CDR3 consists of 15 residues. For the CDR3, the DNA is TGTGCCAGCAGGCTTACAGGGTCTGGGGCCAACGTCCTGACTTTC. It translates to CASRLTGSGANVLTF.

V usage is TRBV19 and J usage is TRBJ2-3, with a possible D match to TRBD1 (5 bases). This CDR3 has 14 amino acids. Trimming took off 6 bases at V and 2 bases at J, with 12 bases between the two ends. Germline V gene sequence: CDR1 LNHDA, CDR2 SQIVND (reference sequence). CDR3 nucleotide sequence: TGTGCCAGTAGCATAAACAGGTTCACAGATACGCAGTATTTT. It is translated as CASSINRFTDTQYF.

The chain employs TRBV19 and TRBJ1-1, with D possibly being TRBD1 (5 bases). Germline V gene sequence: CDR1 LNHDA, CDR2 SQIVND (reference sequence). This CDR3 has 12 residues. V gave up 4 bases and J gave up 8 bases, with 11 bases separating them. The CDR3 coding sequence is TGTGCCAGTAGTAAGGGGTTGCGCGAAGCTTTCTTT. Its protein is CASSKGLREAFF.

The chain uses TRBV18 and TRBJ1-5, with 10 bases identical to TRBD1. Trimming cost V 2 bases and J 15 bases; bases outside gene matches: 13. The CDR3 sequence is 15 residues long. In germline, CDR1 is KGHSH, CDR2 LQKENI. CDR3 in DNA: TGTGCCAGCTCACCAAAGGGACAGGGGAATATGCCTCTGCATTTT. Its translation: CASSPKGQGNMPLHF. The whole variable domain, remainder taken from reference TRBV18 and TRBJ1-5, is NAGVMQNPRHLVRRRGQEARLRCSPMKGHSHVYWYRQLPEEGLKFMVYLQKENIIDESGMPKERFSAEFPKEGPSILRIQQVVRGDSAAYFCASSPKGQGNMPLHFGDGTRLSIL.

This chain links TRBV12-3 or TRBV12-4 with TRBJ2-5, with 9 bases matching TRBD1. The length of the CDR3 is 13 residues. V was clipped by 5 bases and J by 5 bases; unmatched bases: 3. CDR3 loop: CASSTTGGETQYF. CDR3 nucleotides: TGTGCCAGCAGTACCACAGGGGGCGAGACCCAGTACTTC.

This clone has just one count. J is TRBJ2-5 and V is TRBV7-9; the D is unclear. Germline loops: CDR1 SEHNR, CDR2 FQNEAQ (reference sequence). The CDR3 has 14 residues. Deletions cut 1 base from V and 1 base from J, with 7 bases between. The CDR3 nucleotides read TGTGCCAGCAGCTTAGGGCTAGGCCAAGAGACCCAGTACTTC. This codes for CASSLGLGQETQYF.

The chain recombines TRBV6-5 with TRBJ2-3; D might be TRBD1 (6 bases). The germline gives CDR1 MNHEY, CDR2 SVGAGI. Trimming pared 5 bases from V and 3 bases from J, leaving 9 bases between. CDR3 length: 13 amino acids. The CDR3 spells CASSIQGTDTQYF. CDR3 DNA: TGTGCCAGCAGTATCCAGGGGACAGATACGCAGTATTTT.

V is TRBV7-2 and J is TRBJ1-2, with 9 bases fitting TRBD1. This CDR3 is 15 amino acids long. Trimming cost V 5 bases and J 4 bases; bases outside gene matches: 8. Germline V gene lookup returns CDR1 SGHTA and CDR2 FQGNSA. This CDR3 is CASSPSGTGTYGYTF. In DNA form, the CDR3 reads TGTGCCAGCAGCCCATCCGGGACAGGGACCTATGGCTACACCTTC.

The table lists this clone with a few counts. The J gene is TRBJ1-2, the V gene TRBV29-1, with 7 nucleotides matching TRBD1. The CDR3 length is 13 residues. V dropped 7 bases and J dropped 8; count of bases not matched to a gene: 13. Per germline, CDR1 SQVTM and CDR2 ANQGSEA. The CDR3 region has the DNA TGCAGCGCCGCAACAAGGGACAGCCAGGGCTACACCTTC. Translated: CSAATRDSQGYTF.